These 12 T cell receptor beta chains share one sample of origin, sequenced in a study of Ad26.COV2.S vaccination and SARS-CoV-2 variants. This sample's treatment: some 19 received Ad26.COV2.S at low or high dose, single or two shots; roughly five received placebo; per-sample allocation not given. Sampling took place 63 days after the first vaccine or placebo injection. Sequenced by immunoSEQ multiplex PCR; TCRdb stores in-frame clones only, minus some. The sample holds 350,000 to 500,000 clones; less than 95% are singletons and the top ten take roughly 3.9%. The specimen comprised peripheral blood, sampled in a trial of Ad26.COV2.S vaccine versus placebo. The receptors stem from a person between 18 and 60 years old who received the Ad26.COV2.S COVID-19 vaccine or a placebo.

This clone was seen only once. The genes are TRBV4-2 and TRBJ2-1; 9 bases map to TRBD2. CDR1 and CDR2 from the germline V gene are LGHNA and YNFKEQ. V gave up 1 base and J gave up 9 bases; unmatched junction bases: 13. This CDR3 is built from 17 residues. The CDR3 DNA follows: TGTGCCAGCAGCCAAGTGTCTCTAGCGGGAAGCAGTACTGAGCAGTTCTTC. Amino acids: CASSQVSLAGSSTEQFF.

This chain connects TRBV7-6 to TRBJ2-7, with D perhaps assigned TRBD1 or TRBD2 (6 bases each). The V end lost 5 bases, the J end lost 3 bases, and 17 bases lay between the germline ends. CDR1 and CDR2 (germline): SGHVS, FNYEAQ. The CDR3 is 15 amino acids. The CDR3, as DNA: TGTGCCAGCAGCCCCTCGGGGGCGGGGAACTACGAGCAGTACTTC. It translates to CASSPSGAGNYEQYF.

The chain combines TRBV6-2 or TRBV6-3 with TRBJ1-2; the D is unclear. Trimming pared 6 bases from V and 0 bases from J, leaving 14 bases between. There are 15 residues in the CDR3. Germline lookup yields CDR1 MNHEY and CDR2 SVGEGT. In DNA, the CDR3 is TGTGCCAGCAGCTTCGGTGGGCACGCTAACTATGGCTACACCTTC. Protein sequence: CASSFGGHANYGYTF.

This chain links TRBV28 with TRBJ2-1; D perhaps matches TRBD1 (6 bases). The V end lost 7 bases, the J end lost 8 bases, and 12 bases lay between the germline ends. The CDR3 runs to 12 residues. CDR1 is MDHEN and CDR2 is SYDVKM in the germline V gene. Here the CDR3 reads CASNPGADEQFF. As DNA, the CDR3 is TGTGCCAGCAACCCAGGGGCCGATGAGCAGTTCTTC.

The chain employs TRBV2 and TRBJ1-6, with 7 bases aligning to TRBD1. V shed 7 bases and J 10 bases; nucleotides not matched to a gene: 13. Germline V gene sequence: CDR1 SNHLY, CDR2 FYNNEI. There are 15 residues in the CDR3. The CDR3 reads CASKRGREEGSPLHF. As DNA, the CDR3 is TGTGCCAGCAAGAGGGGGCGGGAAGAGGGGTCACCCCTCCACTTT.

The gene calls are TRBV11-2 and TRBJ2-3; D perhaps matches TRBD2 (5 bases). Germline V gives CDR1 SGHAT, CDR2 FQNNGV. The CDR3 extends over 16 amino acids. Trimming took off 5 bases at V and 2 bases at J, with 17 bases between the two ends. CDR3 sequence (DNA): TGTGCCAGCAGCCCGTTCAGCACAGCGGACACAGATACGCAGTATTTT. Translating it yields CASSPFSTADTDTQYF.

This chain joins TRBV28 and TRBJ2-5, with a possible D match to TRBD1 (6 bases). Germline V gene data show CDR1 as MDHEN and CDR2 as SYDVKM. CDR3 length equals 15 residues. V was trimmed by 4 bases and J by 0 bases, leaving 12 bases between them. The CDR3 sequence: CASSSGQTHQETQYF. The CDR3 nucleotides read TGTGCCAGCAGTTCAGGACAGACACACCAAGAGACCCAGTACTTC.

The sample holds a few counts of this clone. Compared with germline, one end of the junction differs, possibly owing to a read error. The chain couples TRBV4-3 to TRBJ2-5; D might be TRBD2 (6 bases). The CDR3 is 15 amino acids. Germline V lookup: CDR1 LGHNA, CDR2 YSLEER. CDR3 in amino acids: CTSSQDDGEEETQYF. DNA for the CDR3: TGCACCAGCAGCCAAGATGACGGGGAGGAAGAGACCCAGTACTTC.

This clone has a single count. The chain carries TRBV5-6 and TRBJ2-5, with 10 bases that match TRBD1. Germline V gives CDR1 SGHDT, CDR2 YYEEEE. The V gene end was trimmed by 3 bases and the J gene end by 5 bases; junction bases not matched to a gene: 7. The CDR3 is made up of 15 amino acids. The CDR3 nucleotides are TGTGCCAGCAGCTCCGGGACAGGGGATTCGGAGACCCAGTACTTC. It is translated as CASSSGTGDSETQYF.

This clone was seen a handful of times. The chain couples TRBV24-1 to TRBJ1-2; TRBD1 matches at 7 bases. Germline V lookup: CDR1 KGHDR, CDR2 SFDVKD. CDR3 length equals 15 residues. Trimming removed 2 bases from V and 8 bases from J; junction bases left unmatched: 10. The CDR3 region is CATSDSRQGKIGYTF. CDR3 bases: TGTGCCACCAGTGATTCCAGACAGGGAAAGATAGGCTACACCTTC.

This clone was observed once. The chain carries TRBV9 and TRBJ2-1; 8 bases line up with TRBD2. CDR3 size: 15 residues. After removal of 1 base from V and 6 bases from J, the junction contained 6 bases not matched to a gene. CDR1 SGDLS and CDR2 YYNGEE come from the germline V gene. CDR3 sequence (DNA): TGTGCCAGCAGCGTAAGTCTAGCGGGTGCCAATGAGCAGTTCTTC. Encoded protein: CASSVSLAGANEQFF.

The chain links TRBV27 to TRBJ2-7; D perhaps matches TRBD1 (6 bases). The germline gives CDR1 MNHEY, CDR2 SMNVEV (reference sequence). V was shortened by 2 bases and J by 5 bases, with 19 bases between the two germline ends. This CDR3 is built from 16 residues. CDR3 nucleotides: TGTGCCAGCAGTTTAGTAAAGGACAGCCTGGAGGACGAGCAGTACTTC. This encodes CASSLVKDSLEDEQYF.